A single sample gave rise to the 14 T cell receptor beta chains below, sequenced in a study of synovial regulatory T cells in juvenile arthritis. Generated by immunoSEQ multiplex PCR, the TCRdb table keeps only in-frame clones and is missing some. The sample data list around 10,000 clones. Sequencing input: Treg cells from blood. Subset described: remaining (HLA-DR-negative) circulating blood Treg cells. Every receptor here comes from a donor aged 2-35 years with juvenile idiopathic arthritis.

The V gene is TRBV4-3, the J gene TRBJ1-2; with no DNA, the TCRdb D assignment of TRBD1 cannot be verified. CDR3 length: 15 amino acids. The coding DNA is unavailable. Germline CDR1 is LGHNA and CDR2 is YSLEER. CDR3 protein: CASSQVTGPEYGYTF.

The V and J genes are TRBV10-3 and TRBJ2-2; TCRdb's D call of TRBD2 is untestable without DNA. CDR1 is ENHRY and CDR2 is SYGVKD in the germline V gene. The CDR3 sequence is 14 residues long. No DNA sequence is on record. This chain's CDR3 is CAISESGNTGELFF.

V usage is TRBV2 and J usage is TRBJ1-2; TCRdb lists TRBD1, though no DNA is available to test this call. The CDR3 is 13 amino acids. No DNA is listed. The V gene's germline CDR1 is SNHLY and CDR2 FYNNEI. The CDR3 sequence is CASSVRQGYGYTF.

Its frequency marks this clone as medium-sized. The genes are TRBV30 and TRBJ2-6. Per the germline V gene, CDR1 is GTSNPN and CDR2 is SVGIG (reference sequence). The CDR3 has 11 residues. Only the protein is available. CDR3: CASSGANVLTF.

The chain is built from TRBV4-3 and TRBJ2-7; the TCRdb D gene call, TRBD2, has no DNA to confirm it. Per germline, CDR1 LGHNA and CDR2 YSLEER. The CDR3 is made up of 15 amino acids. DNA is not on record. CDR3 residues: CASSQDRSGLYEQYF.

This chain joins TRBV4-3 and TRBJ2-7; the D gene TCRdb calls, TRBD1, cannot be checked with no DNA. CDR1 and CDR2 from the germline V gene are LGHNA and YSLEER. The length of the CDR3 is 16 residues. The record lacks a DNA sequence. CDR3 sequence: CASSQPTDRGHREQYF.

The rearrangement links TRBV4-1 to TRBJ1-1; TCRdb returns TRBD1, unconfirmable since there is no DNA. CDR1 and CDR2 from the germline V gene are MGHRA and YSYEKL. The CDR3 has 15 amino acids. A DNA sequence was not provided. The CDR3 loop reads CASSHPRRGTGLAFF.

This chain uses TRBV5-4 with TRBJ1-2; without DNA, the TCRdb call of TRBD1 cannot be checked. The CDR3 sequence is 14 residues long. The coding DNA is unavailable. Germline-derived CDR1 and CDR2 are SGHNT and YYREEE (reference sequence). This CDR3 reads CASSLQGAHYGYTF. Supplemented by reference TRBV5-4 and TRBJ1-2, the full variable domain reads ETGVTQSPTHLIKTRGQQVTLRCSSQSGHNTVSWYQQALGQGPQFIFQYYREEENGRGNFPPRFSGLQFPNYSSELNVNALELDDSALYLCASSLQGAHYGYTFGSGTRLTVV.

The chain links TRBV5-1 to TRBJ2-3; with no DNA, the TCRdb D assignment of TRBD1 cannot be verified. This CDR3 comprises 15 residues. No DNA is listed. Germline lookup yields CDR1 SGHRS and CDR2 YFSETQ. The CDR3: CASSRQGKGADTQYF.

The gene calls are TRBV6-4 and TRBJ2-7; TCRdb's D gene call, TRBD1, goes unchecked for lack of DNA. The CDR3 runs to 13 residues. Only the protein is on record. CDR1 and CDR2 (germline): MRHNA, SNTAGT. The CDR3 protein is CASPGCKWREQYF.

This CDR3 is CASSDPGNYEQYF. This chain links TRBV10-2 with TRBJ2-7; TCRdb picks TRBD1, but there is no DNA to check that call. Germline V gene lookup returns CDR1 WSHSY and CDR2 SAAADI. CDR3 length equals 13 residues. No DNA has been recorded.

The CDR3 sequence is CASSELGHQPQHF. The chain recombines TRBV6-6 with TRBJ1-5. CDR1 is MNHNY and CDR2 is SVGAGI in the germline V gene (reference sequence). CDR3 length: 13 residues. No DNA sequence is on record.

The chain uses TRBV19 and TRBJ1-1. This CDR3 is 13 amino acids long. Only the protein sequence is given. The germline V gene has CDR1 LNHDA and CDR2 SQIVND (reference sequence). The CDR3 spells CASLRTAGTEAFF. Full variable domain (outside the CDR3, taken from reference TRBV19 and TRBJ1-1): DGGITQSPKYLFRKEGQNVTLSCEQNLNHDAMYWYRQDPGQGLRLIYYSQIVNDFQKGDIAEGYSVSREKKESFPLTVTSAQKNPTAFYLCASLRTAGTEAFFGQGTRLTVV.

V usage is TRBV6-5 and J usage is TRBJ2-7; TCRdb's D gene call, TRBD1, goes unchecked for lack of DNA. Germline V gene sequence: CDR1 MNHEY, CDR2 SVGAGI. This CDR3 comprises 15 residues. No DNA is listed. The CDR3 sequence: CASSLTGTGNYEQYF.